Listed below are T cell receptor beta chains from one sample, sequenced in a study of CD8 T cells in ankylosing spondylitis. TCRdb redid the calling of the 5' RACE reads with MiXCR, one entry per CDR3 protein. The sample yields around 180,000 distinct CDR3 sequences, 10% to 15% seen once. The sample consisted of blood, either unsorted or a sorted T cell fraction (not recorded which). The receptors originated from a female donor with ankylosing spondylitis or in good health (not recorded which). CDR3s include the opening cysteine and the closing phenylalanine or tryptophan. Fields, in order: CDR3 protein, CDR3 DNA, clone size, V gene, D gene, CDR3 length, J gene. The D gene is left open where the match is weak. Not every row has a clone size; where given, it reads once, few, many or a size class.

cdr3_aa: CASSETPSSGELFF; cdr3_nt: TGTGCCAGCAGTGAGACTCCCTCTTCCGGGGAGCTGTTTTTT; clone_size: many; v_call: TRBV6-4; d_call: -; cdr3_length: 14; j_call: TRBJ2-2
cdr3_aa: CASSPLARGDEQYF; cdr3_nt: TGTGCCAGCTCACCATTGGCACGAGGGGACGAGCAGTACTTC; clone_size: -; v_call: TRBV18; d_call: -; cdr3_length: 14; j_call: TRBJ2-7
cdr3_aa: CATSDLYGAGGYTF; cdr3_nt: TGTGCCACCAGTGATTTGTACGGTGCCGGCGGCTACACCTTC; clone_size: many; v_call: TRBV24-1; d_call: -; cdr3_length: 14; j_call: TRBJ1-2
cdr3_aa: CSAPQAAASGGEQYF; cdr3_nt: TGCAGTGCACCCCAAGCAGCAGCCTCTGGGGGCGAGCAGTACTTC; clone_size: -; v_call: TRBV20-1; d_call: -; cdr3_length: 15; j_call: TRBJ2-7
cdr3_aa: CASSYSSWINTGELFF; cdr3_nt: TGTGCCAGCAGTTACTCTAGCTGGATTAACACCGGGGAGCTGTTTTTT; clone_size: many; v_call: TRBV6-2/TRBV6-3; d_call: -; cdr3_length: 16; j_call: TRBJ2-2
cdr3_aa: CASQLWGGTEAFF; cdr3_nt: TGTGCCAGCCAACTATGGGGGGGCACTGAAGCTTTCTTT; clone_size: many; v_call: TRBV12-3/TRBV12-4; d_call: -; cdr3_length: 13; j_call: TRBJ1-1
cdr3_aa: CASSLGPLGYTF; cdr3_nt: TGTGCCAGCAGCTTGGGGCCTCTTGGCTACACCTTC; clone_size: -; v_call: TRBV7-2; d_call: -; cdr3_length: 12; j_call: TRBJ1-2
cdr3_aa: CASGLGPTGSSTEAFF; cdr3_nt: TGTGCTAGTGGTTTGGGTCCGACAGGGTCAAGCACTGAAGCTTTCTTT; clone_size: many; v_call: TRBV12-5; d_call: TRBD1; cdr3_length: 16; j_call: TRBJ1-1
cdr3_aa: CASSHLAGEGEQYF; cdr3_nt: TGTGCCAGCAGCCATTTAGCGGGAGAAGGAGAGCAGTACTTC; clone_size: -; v_call: TRBV3-1; d_call: TRBD2; cdr3_length: 14; j_call: TRBJ2-7
cdr3_aa: CSVTDRGTFNEQFF; cdr3_nt: TGCAGCGTCACTGACAGGGGTACTTTCAATGAGCAGTTCTTC; clone_size: many; v_call: TRBV29-1; d_call: TRBD1; cdr3_length: 14; j_call: TRBJ2-1
cdr3_aa: CASSQPTSGSSYEQYF; cdr3_nt: TGCGCCAGCAGCCAACCTACTAGCGGGAGCTCCTACGAGCAGTACTTC; clone_size: few; v_call: TRBV4-1; d_call: TRBD2; cdr3_length: 16; j_call: TRBJ2-7
cdr3_aa: CASTSDRGADTQYF; cdr3_nt: TGTGCCAGCACCTCGGACAGGGGTGCAGATACGCAGTATTTT; clone_size: few; v_call: TRBV7-2; d_call: TRBD1; cdr3_length: 14; j_call: TRBJ2-3
cdr3_aa: CASSSLAGGFVEQFF; cdr3_nt: TGTGCCAGCAGTTCACTAGCGGGAGGGTTCGTTGAGCAGTTCTTC; clone_size: -; v_call: TRBV27; d_call: TRBD2; cdr3_length: 15; j_call: TRBJ2-1